A single sample is the source of the 32 T cell receptor beta chains below, sequenced in a study of OX40 agonist ivuxolimab in advanced cancers. The repertoire was sequenced with immunoSEQ multiplex PCR; TCRdb's copy has only in-frame clones and lacks some. The data contain some 120,000 clones, about nine tenths of them singletons. This specimen was CD4+ or CD8+ T cells sorted from blood, taken in a trial of the OX40 agonist ivuxolimab. The receptors here all came from an adult with an advanced solid tumor such as melanoma, head and neck, liver or kidney cancer.

The chain uses TRBV6-5 and TRBJ1-2; 10 bases fit TRBD1. Trimming took 4 bases from V and 7 from J; bases not matched to a gene: 9. This CDR3 region has 15 residues. Germline-derived CDR1 and CDR2 are MNHEY and SVGAGI. CDR3 region: CASSFGTGEGCGYTF. CDR3 nucleotides: TGTGCCAGCAGTTTCGGGACAGGGGAGGGCTGTGGCTACACCTTC.

The V call is TRBV10-2, the J call TRBJ2-1; 8 nucleotides agree with TRBD2. Unmatched junction bases numbered 7, after V lost 8 bases and J lost 4 bases. The V gene's germline CDR1 is WSHSY and CDR2 SAAADI. The CDR3 is made up of 14 amino acids. The CDR3 spells CASCLREVYNEQFF. The DNA for the CDR3 is TGCGCCAGCTGTTTGCGGGAGGTTTACAATGAGCAGTTCTTC.

J is TRBJ2-1 and V is TRBV19; 8 bases fit TRBD1. V dropped 8 bases and J dropped 7; count of bases not matched to a gene: 10. The CDR3 spans 14 residues. Germline loops: CDR1 LNHDA, CDR2 SQIVND (reference sequence). The CDR3 is CASRLAGGLNEQFF. CDR3 DNA: TGTGCCAGTCGGCTAGCAGGGGGCTTGAATGAGCAGTTCTTC.

J is TRBJ2-1 and V is TRBV7-3; 7 nucleotides match TRBD2. The CDR3 spans 17 residues. CDR1 SGHTA and CDR2 FQGTGA come from the germline V gene. V gave up 4 bases and J gave up 8 bases; unmatched junction bases: 17. CDR3 region: CASSSAGDEGGRDEQFF. The CDR3, as DNA: TGTGCCAGCAGCTCCGCCGGGGACGAGGGAGGGCGAGATGAGCAGTTCTTC.

The chain joins TRBV6-6 to TRBJ2-2; 7 bases fit TRBD2. Germline V gene sequence: CDR1 MNHNY, CDR2 SVGAGI (reference sequence). The CDR3 is 14 residues long. Trimming cost V 2 bases and J 3 bases; bases outside gene matches: 0. The CDR3 reads CASSYRGDTGELFF. The CDR3 coding sequence is TGTGCCAGCAGTTACCGGGGGGACACCGGGGAGCTGTTTTTT.

V usage is TRBV5-4 and J usage is TRBJ1-1; possibly TRBD1 for D (6 bases). Trimming removed 1 base from V and 2 bases from J, with 12 bases in between. Per germline, CDR1 SGHNT and CDR2 YYREEE (reference sequence). The CDR3 has 15 amino acids. CDR3 sequence reads: CASSLPGAGNTEAFF. The CDR3 coding sequence is TGTGCCAGCAGCTTGCCGGGGGCCGGTAACACTGAAGCTTTCTTT.

J is TRBJ1-1 and V is TRBV7-8, with no clear D. CDR1 is SGHVS, CDR2 FQNEAQ, per germline. The V gene lost 0 bases and the J gene lost 5 bases, with 7 bases spanning the gap. This CDR3 comprises 13 residues. DNA of the CDR3: TGTGCCAGCAGCTTAGCTCGGAGAACTGAAGCTTTCTTT. Its protein is CASSLARRTEAFF.

The chain uses TRBV2 and TRBJ1-2; weak D call: TRBD1 (5 bases). Germline CDR1 is SNHLY and CDR2 is FYNNEI. This CDR3 has 12 amino acids. Trimming pared 5 bases from V and 2 bases from J, leaving 6 bases between. This CDR3 is CASSRQNYGYTF. The DNA of the CDR3 is TGTGCCAGCAGTCGACAGAACTATGGCTACACCTTC. Filled out from reference TRBV2 and TRBJ1-2, the complete variable domain reads EPEVTQTPSHQVTQMGQEVILRCVPISNHLYFYWYRQILGQKVEFLVSFYNNEISEKSEIFDDQFSVERPDGSNFTLKIRSTKLEDSAMYFCASSRQNYGYTFGSGTRLTVV.

This clone occurred once. The J gene is TRBJ2-3, the V gene TRBV10-1, with 11 bases lining up with TRBD2. This CDR3 has 18 amino acids. J was trimmed by 1 base and V by 2 bases; bases with no gene match: 8. In germline, CDR1 is WNHNN, CDR2 SYGVQD (reference sequence). The CDR3 loop is CASSEGPGTSGRTDTQYF. The CDR3 DNA sequence: TGCGCCAGCAGTGAGGGCCCAGGGACTAGCGGTCGCACAGATACGCAGTATTTT.

The chain joins TRBV7-2 to TRBJ1-1; D is possibly TRBD1 (6 bases). CDR1 is SGHTA, CDR2 FQGNSA, per germline. Between the trimmed V and J ends, which lost 5 bases and 8 bases, there was a span of 9 bases. The CDR3 sequence is 11 residues long. CDR3 DNA: TGTGCCAGCAGCGAACAGGGAGAAGCTTTCTTT. Its protein is CASSEQGEAFF.

The V call is TRBV2, the J call TRBJ1-1; a possible D gene is TRBD1 (6 bases). V gave up 5 bases and J gave up 0 bases, with 10 bases separating them. From germline, CDR1 is SNHLY and CDR2 FYNNEI. The CDR3 is 14 residues long. The CDR3 spells CASSQQGMNTEAFF. The CDR3, as DNA: TGTGCCAGCAGTCAACAGGGCATGAACACTGAAGCTTTCTTT.

V gene TRBV5-1 combines with J gene TRBJ1-5; TRBD1 matches 7 bases. Germline CDR1 SGHRS, CDR2 YFSETQ. Trimming took 4 bases from V and 3 from J; bases not matched to a gene: 7. The CDR3 has 15 amino acids. CDR3 sequence reads: CASSLLGQINQPQHF. The CDR3 nucleotides are TGCGCCAGCAGCCTTTTGGGACAGATCAATCAGCCCCAGCATTTT.

The rearrangement uses TRBV5-6 and TRBJ1-2, with D possibly being TRBD1 (5 bases). V was shortened by 5 bases and J by 4 bases, with 21 bases between the two germline ends. Per the germline V gene, CDR1 is SGHDT and CDR2 is YYEEEE. The CDR3 extends over 16 amino acids. The CDR3 here is CASSIPGGWGFYGYTF. The CDR3 DNA sequence: TGTGCCAGCAGTATTCCGGGAGGATGGGGGTTCTATGGCTACACCTTC.

V usage is TRBV19 and J usage is TRBJ1-5; the match to TRBD1 covers 10 bases. V lost 6 bases and J lost 5; bases outside the gene matches: 13. Germline V gene lookup returns CDR1 LNHDA and CDR2 SQIVND (reference sequence). CDR3 size: 17 residues. CDR3 in amino acids: CASSGRQGAGVDQPQHF. The CDR3 DNA reads TGTGCCAGTAGCGGCAGACAGGGGGCAGGTGTAGATCAGCCCCAGCATTTT.

The CDR3 sequence: CASRSSGRSPGELFF. The DNA for the CDR3 is TGTGCCAGCAGGTCTAGCGGGAGGTCGCCCGGGGAGCTGTTTTTT. The chain joins TRBV28 to TRBJ2-2, with 11 bases aligning to TRBD2. The V gene's germline CDR1 is MDHEN and CDR2 SYDVKM. Trimming at V came to 6 bases and at J to 6 bases, leaving 6 bases not matched to a gene. The CDR3 contains 15 residues.

The J gene is TRBJ2-5, the V gene TRBV6-1, with TRBD1 as a possible D gene (6 bases). The V and J ends lost 4 bases and 5 bases respectively, with 14 bases between them. Germline CDR1 and CDR2: MNHNS and SASEGT. There are 14 residues in the CDR3. CDR3 sequence: CASSGGGMAETQYF. Here the CDR3 DNA reads TGTGCCAGCAGTGGAGGGGGTATGGCGGAGACCCAGTACTTC.

This rearrangement joins TRBV10-2 to TRBJ2-2, with a possible D match to TRBD2 (6 bases). The CDR3 extends over 15 amino acids. Germline values: CDR1 WSHSY, CDR2 SAAADI. Trimming left V 3 bases short and J 7 bases short, with 15 bases between. The DNA of the CDR3 is TGCGCCAGCAGTGAAGGAGGGCACGGAGGCGGGGAGCTGTTTTTT. Residues: CASSEGGHGGGELFF.

The chain combines TRBV4-2 with TRBJ2-5; TRBD2 aligns across 7 bases. Germline CDR1 is LGHNA and CDR2 is YNFKEQ. After removal of 0 bases from V and 5 bases from J, the junction contained 0 bases not matched to a gene. The CDR3 spans 13 residues. The CDR3 region has the DNA TGTGCCAGCAGCCAAGACGGGGGGGAGACCCAGTACTTC. Amino acid sequence: CASSQDGGETQYF.

The V call is TRBV6-5, the J call TRBJ2-1, with D possibly being TRBD2 (5 bases). CDR1 and CDR2 (germline): MNHEY, SVGAGI. The CDR3 contains 16 residues. Trimming shortened V by 0 bases and J by 5 bases, and 14 bases separated the two germline ends. This CDR3 is CASSYSNLAGHNEQFF. The CDR3 DNA reads as TGTGCCAGCAGTTACTCGAACCTAGCTGGCCACAATGAGCAGTTCTTC.

V is TRBV7-9 and J is TRBJ1-2; D uncertain. Per the germline V gene, CDR1 is SEHNR and CDR2 is FQNEAQ (reference sequence). The V and J ends lost 8 bases and 0 bases respectively, with 7 bases between them. This CDR3 contains 12 residues. The CDR3 nucleotides read TGTGCCAGCGTTCCAGCTAACTATGGCTACACCTTC. This encodes CASVPANYGYTF.

This sequence joins TRBV18 and TRBJ1-3; D might be TRBD1 (6 bases). In germline, CDR1 is KGHSH, CDR2 LQKENI. V lost 3 bases and J lost 4, with 13 bases in between. CDR3 size: 15 residues. The CDR3 region is CASSPQYREGNTIYF. The DNA of the CDR3 is TGTGCCAGCTCACCTCAATACAGGGAGGGAAACACCATATATTTT.

The V gene is TRBV28, the J gene TRBJ1-4; unclear D gene. Deletions cut 3 bases from V and 7 bases from J, with 3 bases between. Germline loops: CDR1 MDHEN, CDR2 SYDVKM. This CDR3 is built from 11 residues. CDR3 DNA: TGTGCCAGCAGTTTTTTTGAAAAACTGTTTTTT. Translated, it gives CASSFFEKLFF. Supplemented by reference TRBV28 and TRBJ1-4, the full variable domain reads DVKVTQSSRYLVKRTGEKVFLECVQDMDHENMFWYRQDPGLGLRLIYFSYDVKMKEKGDIPEGYSVSREKKERFSLILESASTNQTSMYLCASSFFEKLFFGSGTQLSVL.

The rearrangement joins TRBV5-1 to TRBJ2-3; possible D gene TRBD1, 6 bases. Germline V gene sequence: CDR1 SGHRS, CDR2 YFSETQ. There are 13 residues in the CDR3. The ends were cut back, 2 bases at V and 3 bases at J, with 7 bases in the middle. The CDR3 sequence is CASSFTGTDTQYF. The CDR3 coding sequence is TGCGCCAGCAGCTTTACAGGGACAGATACGCAGTATTTT. Based on the CDR3 plus reference TRBV5-1 and TRBJ2-3, the full variable domain is KAGVTQTPRYLIKTRGQQVTLSCSPISGHRSVSWYQQTPGQGLQFLFEYFSETQRNKGNFPGRFSGRQFSNSRSEMNVSTLELGDSALYLCASSFTGTDTQYFGPGTRLTVL.

The rearrangement uses TRBV9 and TRBJ1-2; D is perhaps TRBD1 (6 bases). V dropped 4 bases and J dropped 4 bases, with 17 bases sitting between them. CDR3 length equals 15 residues. Germline CDR1 reads SGDLS; CDR2 reads YYNGEE. The CDR3 DNA sequence: TGTGCCAGCAGCTTCCGACAGGACACTTTCTATGGCTACACCTTC. Its protein product is CASSFRQDTFYGYTF.

The chain couples TRBV21-1 to TRBJ2-5; the table's D call, TRBD1, has no DNA check behind it. TRBV21-1 is a pseudogene segment. CDR3 length: 14 amino acids. CDR3 amino acids: CASILDRFQETQYF. The CDR3 DNA sequence: TGTGCCAGCATCCTGGACAGGTTCCAAGAGACCCAGTACTTC.

This sequence joins TRBV19 and TRBJ2-4; possible D gene TRBD2, 7 bases. The CDR3 is 17 amino acids. Trimming removed 3 bases from V and 4 bases from J, with 19 bases in between. CDR1 is LNHDA, CDR2 SQIVND, per germline (reference sequence). The DNA of the CDR3 is TGTGCCAGTAGTATTCCAGGGGCTAGCGGAGCTAAAAACATTCAGTACTTC. Translating it yields CASSIPGASGAKNIQYF.

V is TRBV9 and J is TRBJ2-7, with D possibly matching TRBD2 (7 bases). CDR1 is SGDLS and CDR2 is YYNGEE in the germline V gene. Trimming shortened V by 4 bases and J by 3 bases, and 17 bases separated the two germline ends. CDR3 length: 15 amino acids. CDR3 nucleotides: TGTGCCAGCAGCCCCAGGGGAGGGGCTCGCTACGAGCAGTACTTC. Encoded protein: CASSPRGGARYEQYF.

The rearrangement joins TRBV25-1 to TRBJ2-4; 7 bases align to TRBD1. V dropped 8 bases and J dropped 7; count of bases not matched to a gene: 11. Germline CDR1 MGHDK, CDR2 SYGVNS. The CDR3 is 14 amino acids. The CDR3 DNA follows: TGTGCCAGCGCCGGACAGGCCTTAGGGAACATTCAGTACTTC. Encoded protein: CASAGQALGNIQYF.

The chain joins TRBV19 to TRBJ1-2; D gene uncertain. Trimming shortened V by 6 bases and J by 2 bases, and 13 bases separated the two germline ends. The CDR3 sequence is 14 residues long. Germline CDR1 and CDR2: LNHDA and SQIVND (reference sequence). The CDR3: CASRPTGGNYGYTF. The CDR3 nucleotides are TGTGCCAGTAGACCCACGGGAGGGAACTATGGCTACACCTTC. The variable domain in full, completed from reference TRBV19 and TRBJ1-2, reads DGGITQSPKYLFRKEGQNVTLSCEQNLNHDAMYWYRQDPGQGLRLIYYSQIVNDFQKGDIAEGYSVSREKKESFPLTVTSAQKNPTAFYLCASRPTGGNYGYTFGSGTRLTVV.

The J gene is TRBJ1-2, the V gene TRBV6-6, with TRBD1 as a possible D gene (5 bases). V was clipped by 10 bases and J by 2 bases, with 11 bases between them. Germline values: CDR1 MNHNY, CDR2 SVGAGI (reference sequence). This CDR3 is built from 12 residues. The CDR3 loop is CATRALNYGYTF. CDR3 bases: TGTGCCACCAGGGCATTAAACTATGGCTACACCTTC.

This rearrangement joins TRBV7-9 to TRBJ2-7; perhaps TRBD2 as D (6 bases). Germline lookup yields CDR1 SEHNR and CDR2 FQNEAQ (reference sequence). The CDR3 extends over 13 amino acids. Trimming shortened V by 1 base and J by 6 bases, and 10 bases separated the two germline ends. CDR3 in DNA: TGTGCCAGCAGCTTAGGGACTACTTCCGAGCAGTACTTC. Translating gives CASSLGTTSEQYF.

This clone was detected only once. The chain recombines TRBV13 with TRBJ2-1; D call uncertain. Per the germline V gene, CDR1 is PRHDT and CDR2 is FYEKMQ (reference sequence). This CDR3 is built from 15 residues. The V end lost 1 base, the J end lost 0 bases, and 7 bases lay between the germline ends. CDR3 region: CASSLEESSYNEQFF. The CDR3 bases are TGTGCCAGCAGCTTAGAAGAGAGCTCCTACAATGAGCAGTTCTTC. Together with reference TRBV13 and TRBJ2-1, the CDR3 gives the full variable domain: AAGVIQSPRHLIKEKRETATLKCYPIPRHDTVYWYQQGPGQDPQFLISFYEKMQSDKGSIPDRFSAQQFSDYHSELNMSSLELGDSALYFCASSLEESSYNEQFFGPGTRLTVL.